This passage covers 12 T cell receptor beta chains from one sample sequenced in a study of early T cells in non-severe SARS-CoV-2 infection. TCRdb recomputed calls from the 5' RACE reads with MiXCR, one row per CDR3 protein. The sample yields under 70,000 distinct CDR3 sequences, 9.5% to 13% seen once. Input material: whole blood. The source is an adult who was a healthcare worker with PCR-confirmed SARS-CoV-2 infection or an uninfected control (not recorded which).

This chain uses TRBV7-9 with TRBJ2-7; D ambiguous. The CDR3 is 12 residues long. Germline V CDR1 and CDR2: SEHNR, FQNEAQ (reference sequence). The V and J ends lost 6 bases and 7 bases respectively, with 13 bases between them. The CDR3 loop reads CASRSSEREQYF. For the CDR3, the DNA is TGTGCCAGCAGATCAAGTGAAAGGGAGCAGTACTTC.

The genes are TRBV29-1 and TRBJ2-3; D is ambiguous. CDR3 length: 9 amino acids. V lost 3 bases to trimming and J lost 7 bases, with 2 bases between them. The germline gives CDR1 SQVTM, CDR2 ANQGSEA. The chain's CDR3 is CSVENTQYF. CDR3 nucleotide sequence: TGCAGCGTTGAGAATACGCAGTATTTT.

This clonotype was counted a few times. The V gene is TRBV7-9, the J gene TRBJ2-3, with TRBD2 matching over 13 bases. V was clipped by 5 bases and J by 6 bases; unmatched bases: 5. The CDR3 runs 15 residues. Germline V gives CDR1 SEHNR, CDR2 FQNEAQ (reference sequence). The chain's CDR3 is CASSQLAGGPDTQYF. The CDR3 DNA reads TGTGCCAGCAGCCAACTAGCGGGGGGGCCCGATACGCAGTATTTT.

The sample holds a few counts of this clonotype. The rearrangement uses TRBV3-1 and TRBJ2-7, with D unresolved. The germline CDR1 and CDR2 sequences are LGHDT and YNNKEL (reference sequence). The CDR3 length is 14 residues. The V gene lost 1 base and the J gene lost 1 base, with 8 bases spanning the gap. CDR3 bases: TGTGCCAGCAGCCAAGGGGTCGGGTCCTACGAGCAGTACTTC. Encoded protein: CASSQGVGSYEQYF.

This clonotype was recorded at least ten times. The chain employs TRBV20-1 and TRBJ2-7; 10 nucleotides align to TRBD1. The CDR3 is 14 residues long. J lost 3 bases, V lost 5 bases, and 7 bases had no gene match. CDR1 is DFQATT and CDR2 is SNEGSKA in the germline V gene (reference sequence). This chain's CDR3 is CSALLGQGRYEQYF. The DNA for the CDR3 is TGCAGTGCTCTCTTGGGACAGGGGCGCTACGAGCAGTACTTC.

The chain combines TRBV5-1 with TRBJ2-7; D perhaps matches TRBD2 (5 bases). CDR1 SGHRS and CDR2 YFSETQ come from the germline V gene. V lost 7 bases to trimming and J lost 5 bases, with 10 bases between them. This CDR3 comprises 11 residues. The CDR3 sequence is CASGSGDEQYF. CDR3 DNA: TGCGCCAGCGGTTCCGGGGACGAGCAGTACTTC.

The chain is built from TRBV5-1 and TRBJ2-7, with TRBD2 matching 9 bases. This CDR3 comprises 15 residues. The germline CDR1 and CDR2 sequences are SGHRS and YFSETQ. V dropped 1 base and J dropped 3; count of bases not matched to a gene: 5. The DNA of the CDR3 is TGCGCCAGCAGCTTGTCTAGCGGGGAGAACTACGAGCAGTACTTC. Protein product: CASSLSSGENYEQYF.

This clonotype was recorded at least ten times. This sequence joins TRBV14 and TRBJ2-7; D is perhaps TRBD2 (5 bases). Germline CDR1 is SGHDN and CDR2 is FVKESK. CDR3 length: 14 amino acids. V lost 5 bases, J lost 6 bases, and 17 bases lay in between. The chain's CDR3 is CASSTRAPEGEQYF. CDR3 bases: TGTGCCAGCAGCACCCGGGCCCCCGAGGGCGAGCAGTACTTC. The full variable domain, its missing parts supplied by reference TRBV14 and TRBJ2-7, is EAGVTQFPSHSVIEKGQTVTLRCDPISGHDNLYWYRRVMGKEIKFLLHFVKESKQDESGMPNNRFLAERTGGTYSTLKVQPAELEDSGVYFCASSTRAPEGEQYFGPGTRLTVT.

In this sample, this clonotype turned up many times. V gene TRBV11-2 combines with J gene TRBJ2-1, with 8 bases matching TRBD1. V was pared by 2 bases and J by 8 bases, with 2 bases of the junction left unmatched. Per the germline V gene, CDR1 is SGHAT and CDR2 is FQNNGV. The CDR3 consists of 13 residues. The CDR3 coding sequence is TGTGCCAGCAGCTTAACGGGACAGGATGAGCAGTTCTTC. Translated, it gives CASSLTGQDEQFF.

This clonotype was detected once. The chain recombines TRBV27 with TRBJ2-7; D could derive from TRBD1 or TRBD2 (5 bases each). The germline gives CDR1 MNHEY, CDR2 SMNVEV (reference sequence). The V end was cut by 3 bases, the J end by 6 bases, with 18 bases between. This CDR3 spans 15 amino acids. DNA of the CDR3: TGTGCCAGCAGTTTTGGGGGACGGCCAAGGGCCGAGCAGTACTTC. Protein: CASSFGGRPRAEQYF.

This clonotype was detected many times. As DNA, the CDR3 is TGCAGCCACCGCCAGGGTCCAGATACGCAGTATTTT. Its translation: CSHRQGPDTQYF. This sequence joins TRBV29-1 and TRBJ2-3; D possibly corresponds to TRBD1 (5 bases). Trimming stripped 8 bases from V and 4 bases from J, with 13 bases between. The CDR3 runs to 12 residues. Germline values: CDR1 SQVTM, CDR2 ANQGSEA.

Many counts were recorded for this clonotype. The chain is built from TRBV3-1 and TRBJ2-7; possibly TRBD2 for D (5 bases). The V end lost 1 base, the J end lost 7 bases, and 11 bases lay between the germline ends. Germline values: CDR1 LGHDT, CDR2 YNNKEL (reference sequence). The CDR3 is made up of 13 amino acids. The CDR3 bases are TGTGCCAGCAGCCAAGTAGACTATAAGGAGCAGTACTTC. Translated: CASSQVDYKEQYF.